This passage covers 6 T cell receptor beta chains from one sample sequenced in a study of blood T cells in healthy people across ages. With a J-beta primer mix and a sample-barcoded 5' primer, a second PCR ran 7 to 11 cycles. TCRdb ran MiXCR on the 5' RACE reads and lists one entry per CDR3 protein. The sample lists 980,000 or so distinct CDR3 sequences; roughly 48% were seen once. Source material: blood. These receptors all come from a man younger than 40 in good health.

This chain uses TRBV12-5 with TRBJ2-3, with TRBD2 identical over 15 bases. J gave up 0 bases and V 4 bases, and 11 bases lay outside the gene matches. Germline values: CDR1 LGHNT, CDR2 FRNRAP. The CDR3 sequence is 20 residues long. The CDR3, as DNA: TGTGCTAGTGGTTATTGGGGAGGACTAGCGGGAGGGCGAAGCACAGATACGCAGTATTTT. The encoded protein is CASGYWGGLAGGRSTDTQYF.

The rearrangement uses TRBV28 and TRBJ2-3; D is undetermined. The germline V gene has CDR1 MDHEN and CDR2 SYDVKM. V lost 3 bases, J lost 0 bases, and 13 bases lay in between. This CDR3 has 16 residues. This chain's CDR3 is CASSFVAHTSTDTQYF. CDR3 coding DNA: TGTGCCAGCAGTTTCGTTGCCCACACGAGCACAGATACGCAGTATTTT. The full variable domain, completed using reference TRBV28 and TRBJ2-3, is DVKVTQSSRYLVKRTGEKVFLECVQDMDHENMFWYRQDPGLGLRLIYFSYDVKMKEKGDIPEGYSVSREKKERFSLILESASTNQTSMYLCASSFVAHTSTDTQYFGPGTRLTVL.

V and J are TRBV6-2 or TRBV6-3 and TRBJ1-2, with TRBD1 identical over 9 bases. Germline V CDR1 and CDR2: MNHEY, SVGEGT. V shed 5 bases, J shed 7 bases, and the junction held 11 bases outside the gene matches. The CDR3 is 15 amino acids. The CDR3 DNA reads TGTGCCAGCAGTGCCGCCGGGGACAGGGTGTCTGGCTACACCTTC. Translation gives CASSAAGDRVSGYTF.

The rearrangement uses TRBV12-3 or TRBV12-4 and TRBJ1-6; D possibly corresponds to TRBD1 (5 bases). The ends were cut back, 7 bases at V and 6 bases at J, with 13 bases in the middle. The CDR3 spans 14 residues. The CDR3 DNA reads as TGTGCCAGCACCCGGGGGGTCCCTAATTCACCCCTCCACTTT. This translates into CASTRGVPNSPLHF.

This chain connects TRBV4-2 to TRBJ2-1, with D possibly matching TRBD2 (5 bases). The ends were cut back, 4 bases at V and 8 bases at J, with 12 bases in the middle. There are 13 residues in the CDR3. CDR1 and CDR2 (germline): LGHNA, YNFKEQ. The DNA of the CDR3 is TGTGCCAGCAGCCCTACCGGGGTTGATGAGCAGTTCTTC. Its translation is CASSPTGVDEQFF.

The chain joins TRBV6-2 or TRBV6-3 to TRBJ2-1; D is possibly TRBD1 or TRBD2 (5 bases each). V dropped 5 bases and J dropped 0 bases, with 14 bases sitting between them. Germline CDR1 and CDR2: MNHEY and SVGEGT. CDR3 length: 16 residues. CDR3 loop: CASSREQASSYNEQFF. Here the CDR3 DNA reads TGTGCCAGCAGTCGGGAACAGGCAAGCTCCTACAATGAGCAGTTCTTC.